A single sample gave rise to the 21 T cell receptor beta chains below, sequenced in a study of T cells in Graves' hyperthyroidism and ophthalmopathy. Amplification of TCR beta CDR3 regions used RNA as the template. Researchers ran a first-round RT-PCR on the TCR CDR3 using the HTBI primer set. A single record per CDR3 protein comes from TCRdb applying MiXCR to the multiplex PCR reads. The sample shows about 380,000 distinct CDR3 sequences, approximately 17% of them seen only once. Sequencing was performed on blood. These receptor sequences come from a man aged 18-30 years with Graves' ophthalmopathy.

In this sample, this clonotype turned up a few times. V gene TRBV9 combines with J gene TRBJ1-6; the D is unclear. Trimming took off 4 bases at V and 6 bases at J, with 26 bases between the two ends. Germline V gene data show CDR1 as SGDLS and CDR2 as YYNGEE. CDR3 length: 19 amino acids. The CDR3 DNA reads TGTGCCAGCAGCCCCCGCCCCCATAGGGAGGCAGGTCTTAATTCACCCCTCCACTTT. This encodes CASSPRPHREAGLNSPLHF. Looking up the rest from reference TRBV9 and TRBJ1-6 gives the full variable domain: DSGVTQTPKHLITATGQRVTLRCSPRSGDLSVYWYQQSLDQGLQFLIQYYNGEERAKGNILERFSAQQFPDLHSELNLSSLELGDSALYFCASSPRPHREAGLNSPLHFGNGTRLTVT.

J is TRBJ2-7 and V is TRBV27; D might be TRBD2 (6 bases). Germline lookup yields CDR1 MNHEY and CDR2 SMNVEV (reference sequence). With 4 bases removed from V and 7 bases from J, the gap between germline ends came to 14 bases. CDR3 length equals 13 residues. The CDR3 is CASSWDLLGEQYF. CDR3 nucleotides: TGTGCCAGCAGTTGGGACTTATTGGGAGAGCAGTACTTC.

This clonotype has at least ten counts. This chain links TRBV3-1 with TRBJ2-2; the match to TRBD2 covers 9 bases. V was pared by 3 bases and J by 4 bases, with 6 bases of the junction left unmatched. This CDR3 is 16 amino acids long. CDR1 and CDR2 from the germline V gene are LGHDT and YNNKEL (reference sequence). CDR3 sequence: CASSQYGTSITGELFF. DNA for the CDR3: TGTGCCAGCAGCCAGTATGGGACTAGCATCACCGGGGAGCTGTTTTTT.

The chain combines TRBV18 with TRBJ1-1, with 7 bases identical to TRBD1. The CDR3 is made up of 15 amino acids. V was pared by 3 bases and J by 3 bases, with 7 bases of the junction left unmatched. Germline assignment: CDR1 KGHSH and CDR2 LQKENI. For the CDR3, the DNA is TGTGCCAGCTCACCCCTCGACAGGGATGACACTGAAGCTTTCTTT. This gives the protein CASSPLDRDDTEAFF.

This chain links TRBV13 with TRBJ1-4; weak D call: TRBD1 (6 bases). Between the trimmed V and J ends, which lost 1 base and 8 bases, there was a span of 14 bases. Per the germline V gene, CDR1 is PRHDT and CDR2 is FYEKMQ (reference sequence). The CDR3 contains 15 residues. CDR3 residues: CASSLASGGYEKLFF. CDR3 coding DNA: TGTGCCAGCAGCTTAGCTTCTGGGGGCTACGAAAAACTGTTTTTT.

The chain recombines TRBV7-9 with TRBJ2-1; 10 bases map to TRBD2. The CDR3 runs to 17 residues. The J segment lost 3 bases and the V segment lost 6 bases, leaving 11 bases of the junction unmatched. CDR1 and CDR2 from the germline V gene are SEHNR and FQNEAQ (reference sequence). Here the CDR3 reads CASSRDSSGGFYNEQFF. CDR3 coding DNA: TGTGCCAGCAGTCGGGACTCTAGCGGGGGATTCTACAATGAGCAGTTCTTC.

This clonotype occurred a few times. The chain recombines TRBV27 with TRBJ2-1, with D possibly TRBD1 on 5 matching bases. CDR3 size: 14 residues. CDR1 and CDR2 from the germline V gene are MNHEY and SMNVEV (reference sequence). V shed 6 bases and J shed 4 bases, with 13 bases lying between them. The DNA of the CDR3 is TGTGCCAGCAGACCTGCTAGGGGTTACAATGAGCAGTTCTTC. Its translation: CASRPARGYNEQFF.

The V call is TRBV6-1, the J call TRBJ1-4; 7 bases are shared with TRBD1. Trimming took 6 bases from V and 8 from J; bases not matched to a gene: 12. Germline V gene sequence: CDR1 MNHNS, CDR2 SASEGT. The CDR3 runs to 15 residues. For the CDR3, the DNA is TGTGCCAGCAGCCCTAACGACAGGGCCGCGGAAAAACTGTTTTTT. Protein sequence: CASSPNDRAAEKLFF.

The table lists this clonotype with a few counts. The rearrangement links TRBV7-6 to TRBJ1-6; the D is unclear. This CDR3 comprises 14 residues. Between the trimmed V and J ends, which lost 0 bases and 5 bases, there was a span of 5 bases. Germline assignment: CDR1 SGHVS and CDR2 FNYEAQ. The CDR3 loop reads CASSLAQNNSPLHF. The CDR3 bases are TGTGCCAGCAGCTTAGCTCAGAATAATTCACCCCTCCACTTT.

This clonotype has a handful of counts. The rearrangement links TRBV11-2 to TRBJ1-6, with no clear D. Trimming took off 1 base at V and 0 bases at J, with 13 bases between the two ends. CDR1 and CDR2 from the germline V gene are SGHAT and FQNNGV. CDR3 length: 18 amino acids. The chain's CDR3 is CASSLVQQSGSYNSPLHF. For the CDR3, the DNA is TGTGCCAGCAGCTTAGTTCAACAGTCGGGCTCCTATAATTCACCCCTCCACTTT.

The V gene is TRBV3-1, the J gene TRBJ2-7, with TRBD2 matching over 14 bases. The length of the CDR3 is 16 residues. The V gene's germline CDR1 is LGHDT and CDR2 YNNKEL (reference sequence). V lost 2 bases to trimming and J lost 6 bases; unmatched junction nucleotides: 6. DNA of the CDR3: TGTGCCAGCAGCCAAAATACGGGACTAGCGGGAGTCGAGCAGTACTTC. This gives the protein CASSQNTGLAGVEQYF.

This clonotype was detected ten times or more. V and J are TRBV6-1 and TRBJ2-2; D is perhaps TRBD2 (7 bases). Trimming removed 5 bases from V and 2 bases from J, with 15 bases in between. This CDR3 region has 16 residues. The germline V gene has CDR1 MNHNS and CDR2 SASEGT. As DNA, the CDR3 is TGTGCCAGCAGTTATTCCGGCGGGGGCAACACCGGGGAGCTGTTTTTT. Translated: CASSYSGGGNTGELFF.

This clonotype was seen a few times. The chain has TRBV9 and TRBJ1-1; D is uncertain. Germline CDR1 reads SGDLS; CDR2 reads YYNGEE. There are 15 residues in the CDR3. Trimming took off 4 bases at V and 3 bases at J, with 16 bases between the two ends. CDR3 DNA: TGTGCCAGCAGCCCGAGACCAGGAAGATACACTGAAGCTTTCTTT. Residues: CASSPRPGRYTEAFF.

At least ten counts were recorded for this clonotype. The chain combines TRBV7-9 with TRBJ1-2, with a weak D call TRBD1 (6 bases). V shed 1 base and J shed 9 bases, with 12 bases lying between them. The V gene's germline CDR1 is SEHNR and CDR2 FQNEAQ (reference sequence). The CDR3 is made up of 13 amino acids. The DNA for the CDR3 is TGTGCCAGCAGCTTAGTGCCAGGGGAGCGCTACACCTTC. Amino acids: CASSLVPGERYTF.

This rearrangement joins TRBV9 to TRBJ2-2; 14 bases match TRBD2. The V gene's germline CDR1 is SGDLS and CDR2 YYNGEE. With 3 bases clipped from V and 1 base from J, the junction kept 5 bases outside the gene matches. The CDR3 loop spans 18 amino acids. For the CDR3, the DNA is TGTGCCAGCAGCGGTGACGGGACTAGCGGGGGGAACACCGGGGAGCTGTTTTTT. Translation: CASSGDGTSGGNTGELFF.

The V gene is TRBV7-3, the J gene TRBJ2-5; 9 nucleotides line up with TRBD2. V shed 3 bases and J 4 bases; nucleotides not matched to a gene: 3. CDR3 length equals 14 residues. Looked up from germline, CDR1 is SGHTA and CDR2 is FQGTGA. The CDR3 spells CASSLSGGLETQYF. CDR3 bases: TGTGCCAGCAGCTTGAGCGGGGGGTTAGAGACCCAGTACTTC.

This clonotype was detected many times. The rearrangement links TRBV2 to TRBJ1-1; D gene unclear. Between the trimmed V and J ends, which lost 7 bases and 4 bases, there was a span of 4 bases. The V gene's germline CDR1 is SNHLY and CDR2 FYNNEI. This CDR3 spans 10 amino acids. The CDR3 sequence is CASIITEAFF. In nucleotides, the CDR3 is TGTGCCAGCATCATCACTGAAGCTTTCTTT.

This clonotype occurred many times. The chain employs TRBV20-1 and TRBJ1-1; D not certain. There are 12 residues in the CDR3. Trimming took 2 bases from V and 5 from J, leaving 9 bases between them. The germline V gene has CDR1 DFQATT and CDR2 SNEGSKA (reference sequence). As DNA, the CDR3 is TGCAGTGCTAGAAAGCGGCGGACTGAAGCTTTCTTT. It encodes CSARKRRTEAFF.

In its sample, this clonotype was seen many times. The V and J genes are TRBV2 and TRBJ2-1; 7 nucleotides agree with TRBD2. The V gene end was trimmed by 7 bases and the J gene end by 2 bases; junction bases not matched to a gene: 8. The CDR3 is 15 amino acids. Germline CDR1 and CDR2: SNHLY and FYNNEI. In DNA form, the CDR3 reads TGTGCCAGCATTACTCTAGGGACTACCTACAATGAGCAGTTCTTC. Translated: CASITLGTTYNEQFF.

In its sample, this clonotype was seen many times. V gene TRBV5-1 combines with J gene TRBJ1-1; 10 bases agree with TRBD1. Germline assignment: CDR1 SGHRS and CDR2 YFSETQ. The CDR3 sequence is 16 residues long. Trimming at V came to 3 bases and at J to 0 bases, leaving 5 bases not matched to a gene. The CDR3 loop is CASSWTGGALNTEAFF. The CDR3 DNA is TGCGCCAGCAGCTGGACAGGGGGGGCCCTGAACACTGAAGCTTTCTTT.

This clonotype showed up many times. The rearrangement uses TRBV11-3 and TRBJ1-1; unclear D gene. CDR1 and CDR2 (germline): SGHNT, YENEEA. V lost 3 bases and J 7 bases, leaving 9 bases between the germline ends. This CDR3 is built from 12 residues. CDR3 DNA sequence: TGTGCCAGCAGCTTTGCGGGAGGTGAAGCTTTCTTT. Translating gives CASSFAGGEAFF.